This T cell receptor (beta chain) was sequenced in a study of T cell changes during pregnancy in multiple sclerosis (dated by TCRdb to about 2019). Context from the whole study: The study looked at changes in the T cell repertoire across pregnancy in women with multiple sclerosis.

The library was produced with the immunoSEQ multiplex PCR assay. Entries here come from immuneACCESS through TCRdb and include only in-frame sequences with V and J called. Some clones fail to appear in such tables; in the studies checked, an unresolved V gene covers under half of the shortfall, and the cause of the remainder is unknown. The sample includes 50,000 to 60,000 clones, with less than 95% observed a single time. Of the sample, around 2.3% is held by the ten largest clones. CDR1 LNHDA and CDR2 SQIVND were looked up in the germline V gene (reference sequence). At the junction V is shortened by 5 bases and J by 1 base; bases outside the gene matches: 4. The CDR3 runs 17 amino acids, cysteine and phenylalanine included. Only the CDR3 DNA is retained, 51 bases long and in frame from the first base. Regarding this clone: This receptor's antigen is unknown. No much larger clone is present one base from it, and per-base qualities are unavailable.

The chain couples TRBV19 to TRBJ2-6, and TRBD1 matches 11 of the central bases. The clonotype was recovered from a female donor in good health, enrolled as a control in a pregnancy study. The source was peripheral blood, collected in the first trimester of pregnancy. The encoded CDR3 is CASSVGQGASGANVLTF. The DNA sequence reads TGTGCCAGTAGTGTTGGACAGGGGGCTTCTGGGGCCAACGTCCTGACTTTC.